This T cell receptor beta chain is drawn from a study of siplizumab effects on memory and regulatory T cells. Study-level results: Under siplizumab, an average around 68% of mappable alloreactive CD4+ clones were Treg-derived, compared with over 25% in controls.

Sequencing was performed with immunoSEQ multiplex PCR; in TCRdb, only in-frame clones are kept and a portion is missing. In the table there are about 100,000 clones, 91% of which are singletons. Regarding this clone: What it recognizes is unknown.

The CDR3 sequence is 13 residues long. The junction had 3 bases not matched to a gene; V was cut back by 6 bases and J by 4 bases. Per germline, CDR1 MNHEY and CDR2 SVGAGI. The chain uses TRBV6-5 and TRBJ2-5; 9 bases align to TRBD2. Specimen: CD4+ T cells sorted from blood. The sequence derives from a human donor in good health. The CDR3 region is CASRRGGRETQYF. The DNA for the CDR3 is TGTGCCAGCAGGCGGGGGGGCCGAGAGACCCAGTACTTC.